The 22 T cell receptor beta chains below come from one sample, sequenced in a study of cytomegalovirus exposure and HLA in healthy donors. Profiling relied on immunoSEQ multiplex PCR, and the TCRdb table lists in-frame clones only, not all of them. The sample holds hundreds of thousands of clones, around nine tenths seen once. Sequencing was performed on PBMCs. The receptors come from a woman between 18 and 29 years old in good health and CMV-seropositive.

This clone was seen once. The chain links TRBV5-1 to TRBJ1-4; D might be TRBD1 (6 bases). The ends were cut back, 0 bases at V and 2 bases at J, with 14 bases in the middle. Germline CDR1 SGHRS, CDR2 YFSETQ. CDR3 length: 17 amino acids. The CDR3 DNA is TGCGCCAGCAGCTTGGCCTTAACCCAGGGGACTAATGAAAAACTGTTTTTT. Protein sequence: CASSLALTQGTNEKLFF. The full variable domain, in which reference TRBV5-1 and TRBJ1-4 provide the parts outside the CDR3, is KAGVTQTPRYLIKTRGQQVTLSCSPISGHRSVSWYQQTPGQGLQFLFEYFSETQRNKGNFPGRFSGRQFSNSRSEMNVSTLELGDSALYLCASSLALTQGTNEKLFFGSGTQLSVL.

J is TRBJ2-5 and V is TRBV19; a weak D match, TRBD1 (6 bases). This CDR3 region has 14 residues. Trimming removed 6 bases at V and 4 bases at J, with 15 bases between. Germline values: CDR1 LNHDA, CDR2 SQIVND (reference sequence). The CDR3 is CASSTGLTTETQYF. The CDR3 nucleotides read TGTGCCAGTAGCACAGGGCTCACAACAGAGACCCAGTACTTC. The full variable domain, its missing parts supplied by reference TRBV19 and TRBJ2-5, is DGGITQSPKYLFRKEGQNVTLSCEQNLNHDAMYWYRQDPGQGLRLIYYSQIVNDFQKGDIAEGYSVSREKKESFPLTVTSAQKNPTAFYLCASSTGLTTETQYFGPGTRLLVL.

V usage is TRBV7-9 and J usage is TRBJ2-7, with TRBD2 matching over 12 bases. V lost 4 bases and J lost 5; bases outside the gene matches: 15. Germline V gene lookup returns CDR1 SEHNR and CDR2 FQNEAQ (reference sequence). This CDR3 comprises 18 residues. CDR3 in DNA: TGTGCCAGCAGCTCCTTATCTAGCGGGAGGGCCGAATGGGACGAGCAGTACTTC. This sequence encodes CASSSLSSGRAEWDEQYF. Full variable domain (missing parts from reference TRBV7-9 and TRBJ2-7): DTGVSQNPRHKITKRGQNVTFRCDPISEHNRLYWYRQTLGQGPEFLTYFQNEAQLEKSRLLSDRFSAERPKGSFSTLEIQRTEQGDSAMYLCASSSLSSGRAEWDEQYFGPGTRLTVT.

This chain joins TRBV19 and TRBJ2-2; D is ambiguous. Germline V CDR1 and CDR2: LNHDA, SQIVND (reference sequence). This CDR3 comprises 17 residues. Deletions cut 2 bases from V and 3 bases from J, with 16 bases between. Here the CDR3 reads CASSIKWAQPHTGELFF. The CDR3 DNA follows: TGTGCCAGTAGTATAAAGTGGGCACAACCCCACACCGGGGAGCTGTTTTTT.

In this sample, this clone turned up a few times. The chain links TRBV14 to TRBJ2-5, with 9 bases that match TRBD2. CDR3 length: 15 residues. Germline V gene lookup returns CDR1 SGHDN and CDR2 FVKESK. Germline trimming cut 2 bases from V and 4 bases from J; bases unmatched to any gene: 5. The CDR3 protein is CASSQLAGPRETQYF. CDR3 sequence (DNA): TGTGCCAGCAGCCAACTAGCGGGACCGAGAGAGACCCAGTACTTC.

The genes are TRBV5-1 and TRBJ1-4; 9 bases fit TRBD1. Germline-derived CDR1 and CDR2 are SGHRS and YFSETQ. This CDR3 has 16 amino acids. V was clipped by 4 bases and J by 0 bases; unmatched bases: 4. In DNA, the CDR3 is TGCGCCAGCAGCCCGGGACAGGGCGCAACTAATGAAAAACTGTTTTTT. It codes for CASSPGQGATNEKLFF. The whole variable domain, filled in from reference TRBV5-1 and TRBJ1-4, reads KAGVTQTPRYLIKTRGQQVTLSCSPISGHRSVSWYQQTPGQGLQFLFEYFSETQRNKGNFPGRFSGRQFSNSRSEMNVSTLELGDSALYLCASSPGQGATNEKLFFGSGTQLSVL.

V and J are TRBV2 and TRBJ1-5; TRBD1 agrees at 8 bases. Germline CDR1 reads SNHLY; CDR2 reads FYNNEI. The CDR3 runs to 15 residues. Germline trimming cut 4 bases from V and 6 bases from J; bases unmatched to any gene: 8. The CDR3, as DNA: TGTGCCAGCAGTGCTTGGACAGGGAGGACTCAGCCCCAGCATTTT. Encoded protein: CASSAWTGRTQPQHF.

The rearrangement joins TRBV27 to TRBJ2-1; 7 nucleotides agree with TRBD2. Trimming cost V 2 bases and J 5 bases; bases outside gene matches: 12. The CDR3 has 17 residues. Germline-derived CDR1 and CDR2 are MNHEY and SMNVEV (reference sequence). The CDR3 nucleotides are TGTGCCAGCAGTTTACCGCCCGGGGAGGGACCTCACAATGAGCAGTTCTTC. This sequence encodes CASSLPPGEGPHNEQFF.

This clone was picked up many times. This chain uses TRBV5-1 with TRBJ1-2; D is ambiguous. The length of the CDR3 is 13 residues. Germline CDR1 and CDR2: SGHRS and YFSETQ. With 9 bases removed from V and 8 bases from J, the gap between germline ends came to 20 bases. The CDR3 DNA sequence: TGCGCCACAGCTCAGCCACCTACAGAAGGCTACACCTTC. This encodes CATAQPPTEGYTF.

This clone was counted once. V usage is TRBV6-5 and J usage is TRBJ2-7; the match to TRBD2 covers 7 bases. The germline CDR1 and CDR2 sequences are MNHEY and SVGAGI. V lost 4 bases and J lost 4; bases outside the gene matches: 4. The CDR3 runs 13 residues. CDR3 residues: CASSSTGGYEQYF. DNA of the CDR3: TGTGCCAGCAGTTCCACCGGGGGGTACGAGCAGTACTTC.

The chain uses TRBV27 and TRBJ1-5; TRBD1 might be the D (5 bases). CDR1 MNHEY and CDR2 SMNVEV come from the germline V gene (reference sequence). CDR3 length equals 18 residues. Between the trimmed V and J ends, which lost 2 bases and 2 bases, there was a span of 19 bases. CDR3 loop: CASSLDGGPRYGNQPQHF. The CDR3 bases are TGTGCCAGCAGTTTAGACGGGGGTCCGAGGTATGGCAATCAGCCCCAGCATTTT.

The chain carries TRBV4-2 and TRBJ2-7, with 8 bases that match TRBD2. Germline CDR1 and CDR2: LGHNA and YNFKEQ. CDR3 length: 15 amino acids. Trimming took 0 bases from V and 3 from J; bases not matched to a gene: 4. CDR3 sequence (DNA): TGTGCCAGCAGCCAAGATCCCGGGAGGGTCTACGAGCAGTACTTC. It codes for CASSQDPGRVYEQYF.

The chain uses TRBV19 and TRBJ1-1; unclear D gene. The germline V gene encodes CDR1 LNHDA and CDR2 SQIVND (reference sequence). The CDR3 consists of 12 residues. The V end lost 6 bases, the J end lost 4 bases, and 9 bases lay between the germline ends. CDR3 residues: CASRADITEAFF. In nucleotides, the CDR3 is TGTGCCAGTAGGGCAGACATCACTGAAGCTTTCTTT.

CDR3 region: CASRAGEIGYGYTF. The CDR3 DNA follows: TGTGCCAGCAGGGCCGGGGAAATAGGCTATGGCTACACCTTC. The chain links TRBV7-7 to TRBJ1-2; D is uncertain. V was shortened by 6 bases and J by 4 bases, with 15 bases between the two germline ends. Germline V gene lookup returns CDR1 SSHAT and CDR2 FNYEAQ (reference sequence). The CDR3 sequence is 14 residues long.

The CDR3 is CASTTSIHEQYF. The DNA for the CDR3 is TGTGCCTCGACGACTAGCATCCACGAGCAGTACTTC. V usage is TRBV30 and J usage is TRBJ2-7; 7 nucleotides match TRBD2. Germline CDR1 GTSNPN, CDR2 SVGIG (reference sequence). Trimming removed 7 bases from V and 5 bases from J; junction bases left unmatched: 8. This CDR3 has 12 amino acids.

The chain has TRBV5-4 and TRBJ2-2; TRBD2 aligns across 10 bases. Germline loops: CDR1 SGHNT, CDR2 YYREEE (reference sequence). With V trimmed by 0 bases and J by 2 bases, 1 base remained unmatched. The CDR3 runs 16 residues. The CDR3 DNA is TGTGCCAGCAGCTTGGCTAGCGGGGGAAACACCGGGGAGCTGTTTTTT. This encodes CASSLASGGNTGELFF.

On this clone: The sample holds other DNA sequences that translate to the same CDR3. The genes are TRBV27 and TRBJ1-1; D uncertain. Germline V gives CDR1 MNHEY, CDR2 SMNVEV (reference sequence). Trimming stripped 6 bases from V and 1 base from J, with 12 bases between. The CDR3 loop spans 14 amino acids. Written as DNA, the CDR3 is TGTGCCAGCAGCTTACTGACGGGGAACACTGAAGCTTTCTTT. It is translated as CASSLLTGNTEAFF.

CDR3 loop: CSVDPLDTSNYGYTF. For the CDR3, the DNA is TGCAGCGTTGACCCTCTCGACACCTCTAACTATGGCTACACCTTC. This chain connects TRBV29-1 to TRBJ1-2; D is ambiguous. The CDR3 is 15 residues long. Germline CDR1 is SQVTM and CDR2 is ANQGSEA. The V and J ends lost 3 bases and 0 bases respectively, with 14 bases between them.

Of note for this clone: The junction shows a germline mismatch at one end, possibly a read error. The chain recombines TRBV7-7 with TRBJ2-2; 13 nucleotides match TRBD2. The CDR3 has 17 residues. Germline V gene sequence: CDR1 SSHAT, CDR2 FNYEAQ (reference sequence). The CDR3 DNA reads as TGTGCTAGCAGCCCACATCGGACTAGCGGGAGAAGCGGGGAGCTGTTTTTT. Translation gives CASSPHRTSGRSGELFF.

CDR3 sequence: CASSPGDLIGHGYTF. The CDR3 coding sequence is TGTGCCAGCAGCCCGGGGGACCTCATCGGCCATGGCTACACCTTC. The chain couples TRBV28 to TRBJ1-2, with D possibly matching TRBD1 (5 bases). Between the trimmed V and J ends, which lost 6 bases and 6 bases, there was a span of 20 bases. CDR3 length: 15 residues. Germline CDR1 and CDR2: MDHEN and SYDVKM.

The table lists this clone with a count of one. The chain recombines TRBV7-2 with TRBJ2-4; 7 positions agree with TRBD2. CDR3 length: 13 residues. Per the germline V gene, CDR1 is SGHTA and CDR2 is FQGNSA. With 3 bases clipped from V and 10 bases from J, the junction kept 6 bases outside the gene matches. The CDR3 DNA reads TGTGCCAGCAGCTTTGAGACTAGCTCAATTCAGTACTTC. Amino acid sequence: CASSFETSSIQYF.

This clone was observed once. The V call is TRBV7-8, the J call TRBJ2-2; no firm D call. The ends were cut back, 4 bases at V and 0 bases at J, with 9 bases in the middle. The CDR3 runs 15 residues. Germline V lookup: CDR1 SGHVS, CDR2 FQNEAQ. The CDR3 DNA reads as TGTGCCAGCAGCTCTCTCCGGTCGAACACCGGGGAGCTGTTTTTT. This gives the protein CASSSLRSNTGELFF.